Reported below is one TCR beta chain. The antigen is undetermined. These data come from a study of CD8+ T cells in alopecia areata. Whole-study findings and limits: Tofacitinib significantly decreased scalp clonality and expanded CD8+ clones among top 100.

This CDR3 is built from 13 residues. Trimming cost V 2 bases and J 7 bases; bases outside gene matches: 1. The germline CDR1 and CDR2 sequences are MNHEY and SMNVEV (reference sequence). Treatment noted: oral pan-JAK inhibitor, 5-10 mg twice daily. Investigators isolated RNA and reverse transcribed it into cDNA to act as the sequencing template. Only in-frame clones appear in the TCRdb table, and some are missing; sequencing was by immunoSEQ multiplex PCR. Of 100,000 to 120,000 clones in the sample, 55% to 60% were seen once. Source: CD4+ T cells sorted from blood, taken at week 24, from a patient treated with tofacitinib. The receptor comes from a human donor with alopecia areata. The chain recombines TRBV27 with TRBJ1-5; 8 bases agree with TRBD1. The CDR3 region is CASSLNRGQPQHF. CDR3 bases: TGTGCCAGCAGTTTAAACAGGGGGCAGCCCCAGCATTTT.